These T cell receptor beta chains were read from a single sample in a study of cytomegalovirus exposure and HLA in healthy donors. Assay used: immunoSEQ multiplex PCR; TCRdb lists only in-frame clones, some missing. This sample has 75,000 or so clones; 65% to 80% occur once, and the top ten carry about a fifth. What was sequenced was PBMCs. These receptors were obtained from a man aged 40-49 years in good health and CMV-seropositive. CDR3s include the opening cysteine and the closing phenylalanine or tryptophan. A D gene is named only where the DNA matches it firmly. Some rows mark clone size as missing; the rest say once, few, many or name a class of expanded clone.

13 . . TRBJ2-1 TRBV19 CASIDSPGNEQFF TGTGCCAGTATTGACAGCCCGGGCAATGAGCAGTTCTTC
21 . TRBD2 TRBJ2-1 TRBV4-3 CASSQVIVGTSGGRPYNEQFF TGCGCCAGCAGCCAAGTCATAGTGGGGACTAGCGGGGGCCGCCCCTACAATGAGCAGTTCTTC
12 few . TRBJ2-5 TRBV7-2 CASSWLAGTQYF TGTGCCAGCAGCTGGCTCGCGGGGACCCAGTACTTC
15 . TRBD1 TRBJ1-6 TRBV10-3 CAISDRDRTDSPLHF TGTGCCATCAGTGACCGGGACAGAACAGATTCACCCCTCCACTTT
15 . . TRBJ1-1 TRBV18 CASSPPGGLGTEAFF TGTGCCAGCTCACCACCCGGGGGGTTAGGCACTGAAGCTTTCTTT
13 . TRBD1 TRBJ2-5 TRBV7-2 CASSLTGVETQYF TGTGCCAGCAGCCTCACAGGGGTGGAGACCCAGTACTTC
15 . TRBD2 TRBJ2-3 TRBV5-4 CASSSPRGVTDTQYF TGTGCCAGCAGTTCTCCTCGGGGGGTCACAGATACGCAGTATTTT
14 once TRBD1 TRBJ2-2 TRBV2 CASSEGQTTGELFF TGTGCCAGCAGCGAGGGACAGACCACCGGGGAGCTGTTTTTT
16 . TRBD1 TRBJ2-1 TRBV28 CASSQPRDRASNEQFF TGTGCCAGCAGCCAACCCCGGGACAGGGCATCCAATGAGCAGTTCTTC
17 . . TRBJ2-3 TRBV18 CASSPSTSRTSTDTQYF TGTGCCAGCTCACCATCGACTAGTCGTACTAGCACAGATACGCAGTATTTT
18 . TRBD2 TRBJ2-7 TRBV12-5 CASGLVLSSGPGSYEQYF TGTGCTAGTGGTTTGGTACTCTCTAGCGGCCCGGGGTCCTACGAGCAGTACTTC
15 . TRBD1 TRBJ1-1 TRBV11-2 CASSLAGRGRTEAFF TGTGCCAGCAGCTTAGCGGGCAGGGGGCGGACTGAAGCTTTCTTT
12 . TRBD1 TRBJ1-2 TRBV6-5 CASKTGVYGYTF TGTGCCAGCAAGACAGGGGTCTATGGCTACACCTTC
17 . . TRBJ2-3 TRBV4-3 CASSQGPVGWSGDTQYF TGCGCCAGCAGCCAAGGCCCCGTCGGCTGGTCGGGAGATACGCAGTATTTT
16 . TRBD1 TRBJ2-7 TRBV5-4 CASSSPRDRFSYEQYF TGTGCCAGCAGCTCCCCTCGGGACAGATTTTCCTACGAGCAGTACTTC
16 . . TRBJ1-1 TRBV15 CATYDRRVGMNTEAFF TGTGCCACTTACGACCGCCGGGTAGGCATGAACACTGAAGCTTTCTTT
14 . . TRBJ2-3 TRBV5-6 CASSPTTSTDTQYF TGTGCCAGCAGCCCCACTACCAGCACAGATACGCAGTATTTT
14 . TRBD1 TRBJ2-7 TRBV25-1 CASCPGQGTYEQYF TGTGCCAGCTGCCCGGGACAGGGGACCTACGAGCAGTACTTC
13 few . TRBJ2-7 TRBV29-1 CSVEETEAYEQYF TGCAGCGTTGAAGAGACAGAAGCCTACGAGCAGTACTTC
14 . . TRBJ1-4 TRBV9 CASSVATMGGKLFF TGTGCCAGCAGCGTAGCTACGATGGGGGGAAAACTGTTTTTT
14 . TRBD1 TRBJ1-1 TRBV18 CASSPFTGDTEAFF TGTGCCAGCTCACCATTTACAGGGGACACTGAAGCTTTCTTT
14 . TRBD1 TRBJ2-5 TRBV30 CAWRGTGGEETQYF TGTGCCTGGAGGGGGACAGGGGGGGAAGAGACCCAGTACTTC